These 23 T cell receptor beta chains originate from one sample sequenced in a study of shared T cell receptors in the human thymus. The method was immunoSEQ multiplex PCR; TCRdb's version includes in-frame clones alone and lacks a portion of them. The profile shows about 380,000 clones, approximately 95% of them singletons. The sample was thymocytes. The origin of the receptors is a human donor.

CDR3 in amino acids: CASSPRGSIEKLFF. The CDR3 DNA reads as TGTGCCAGCAGCCCGCGAGGTAGTATTGAAAAACTGTTTTTT. The gene calls are TRBV14 and TRBJ1-4, with D unclear. This CDR3 spans 14 amino acids. The V and J ends lost 4 bases and 7 bases respectively, with 13 bases between them. Germline CDR1 SGHDN, CDR2 FVKESK.

The V call is TRBV19, the J call TRBJ2-7, with D possibly being TRBD2 (6 bases). Trimming cost V 5 bases and J 2 bases, with 19 bases left between them. The CDR3 runs 16 residues. The V gene's germline CDR1 is LNHDA and CDR2 SQIVND (reference sequence). CDR3 DNA: TGTGCCAGTAGTGCCAAGGAGGGCTTGGGGACCTACGAGCAGTACTTC. Translated: CASSAKEGLGTYEQYF.

The rearrangement links TRBV7-9 to TRBJ1-1; D is unresolved. The V and J ends lost 2 bases and 4 bases respectively, with 14 bases between them. CDR3 length: 15 amino acids. Per germline, CDR1 SEHNR and CDR2 FQNEAQ (reference sequence). The CDR3 coding sequence is TGTGCCAGCAGCTTAAGGCCAGAGGGATCCACTGAAGCTTTCTTT. It yields the protein CASSLRPEGSTEAFF.

The chain recombines TRBV7-4 with TRBJ2-5, with 7 bases matching TRBD1. Trimming cost V 3 bases and J 7 bases; bases outside gene matches: 8. CDR3 length equals 14 residues. Looked up from germline, CDR1 is SGHVT and CDR2 is SQSDAQ. In DNA, the CDR3 is TGTGCCAGCAGCTTTTTGGACAGGAAAGTGACCCAGTACTTC. Encoded protein: CASSFLDRKVTQYF.

J is TRBJ1-5 and V is TRBV4-1; TRBD1 aligns across 9 bases. The CDR3 runs 16 residues. Trimming took 3 bases from V and 7 from J; bases not matched to a gene: 10. The germline V gene encodes CDR1 MGHRA and CDR2 YSYEKL. CDR3 amino acids: CASSHPITGGRQPQHF. In nucleotides, the CDR3 is TGCGCCAGCAGCCACCCCATAACAGGGGGCCGGCAGCCCCAGCATTTT.

This rearrangement joins TRBV4-1 to TRBJ1-4, with 8 bases that match TRBD1. V lost 2 bases to trimming and J lost 8 bases; unmatched junction nucleotides: 10. Germline values: CDR1 MGHRA, CDR2 YSYEKL. This CDR3 is built from 16 residues. The CDR3 region has the DNA TGCGCCAGCAGCCAATCGCCCGGGACAGGCTGGGAAAAACTGTTTTTT. This encodes CASSQSPGTGWEKLFF.

The chain employs TRBV15 and TRBJ2-3; the D call may be TRBD1 or TRBD2 (6 bases each). From germline, CDR1 is LNHNV and CDR2 YYDKDF (reference sequence). The V and J ends lost 7 bases and 12 bases respectively, with 26 bases between them. CDR3 length: 15 residues. Here the CDR3 reads CATTGGAGASGTQYF. CDR3 sequence (DNA): TGTGCCACCACTGGCGGGGCAGGGGCTTCGGGTACACAGTATTTT.

The genes are TRBV5-1 and TRBJ1-2, with D perhaps TRBD1 (5 bases). The V gene's germline CDR1 is SGHRS and CDR2 YFSETQ. Trimming stripped 2 bases from V and 4 bases from J, with 15 bases between. The CDR3 has 15 amino acids. The CDR3 sequence is CASSLTGPEVYGYTF. The CDR3 DNA reads TGCGCCAGCAGCTTAACAGGCCCAGAGGTCTATGGCTACACCTTC.

The genes are TRBV4-3 and TRBJ1-2, with D uncertain. Germline V CDR1 and CDR2: LGHNA, YSLEER. The CDR3 runs 13 residues. V lost 0 bases to trimming and J lost 8 bases, with 10 bases between them. The CDR3 coding sequence is TGCGCCAGCAGCCAAGATTTCGGGGAAGGCTACACCTTC. This gives the protein CASSQDFGEGYTF.

V is TRBV30 and J is TRBJ1-4; unclear D gene. The CDR3 extends over 17 amino acids. Germline V gene lookup returns CDR1 GTSNPN and CDR2 SVGIG (reference sequence). V was shortened by 1 base and J by 0 bases, with 15 bases between the two germline ends. CDR3: CAWSAPPTEATNEKLFF. The CDR3 DNA is TGTGCCTGGAGTGCCCCCCCGACGGAAGCAACTAATGAAAAACTGTTTTTT.

V gene TRBV9 combines with J gene TRBJ2-1; 7 bases line up with TRBD1. J was trimmed by 5 bases and V by 0 bases; bases with no gene match: 11. CDR1 is SGDLS, CDR2 YYNGEE, per germline. The CDR3 runs 17 residues. In DNA form, the CDR3 reads TGTGCCAGCAGCGTAGAGATGGGGAGACAGGGTCACAATGAGCAGTTCTTC. Encoded protein: CASSVEMGRQGHNEQFF. Looking up the rest from reference TRBV9 and TRBJ2-1 gives the full variable domain: DSGVTQTPKHLITATGQRVTLRCSPRSGDLSVYWYQQSLDQGLQFLIQYYNGEERAKGNILERFSAQQFPDLHSELNLSSLELGDSALYFCASSVEMGRQGHNEQFFGPGTRLTVL.

The rearrangement joins TRBV11-2 to TRBJ1-5, with a weak D call TRBD1 (6 bases). The germline gives CDR1 SGHAT, CDR2 FQNNGV. CDR3 length equals 15 residues. V dropped 0 bases and J dropped 7 bases, with 13 bases sitting between them. The CDR3 DNA is TGTGCCAGCAGCTTAGAGGGGGCCAGGGCCCAGCCCCAGCATTTT. It specifies CASSLEGARAQPQHF.

The chain employs TRBV6-6 and TRBJ1-5; D is uncertain. From germline, CDR1 is MNHNY and CDR2 SVGAGI (reference sequence). V lost 2 bases and J lost 5, with 13 bases in between. The CDR3 is made up of 15 amino acids. CDR3 in amino acids: CASSYVGREDQPQHF. The CDR3 nucleotides read TGTGCCAGCAGTTACGTGGGGAGGGAAGATCAGCCCCAGCATTTT.

This chain joins TRBV19 and TRBJ2-3, with 7 bases lining up with TRBD1. V lost 7 bases to trimming and J lost 1 base; unmatched junction nucleotides: 5. The length of the CDR3 is 14 residues. Germline CDR1 reads LNHDA; CDR2 reads SQIVND (reference sequence). The CDR3 reads CASIGDSGTDTQYF. The CDR3 DNA sequence: TGTGCCAGTATAGGGGACAGTGGCACAGATACGCAGTATTTT.

The rearrangement uses TRBV5-1 and TRBJ2-6, with D unresolved. The CDR3 loop spans 16 amino acids. Looked up from germline, CDR1 is SGHRS and CDR2 is YFSETQ. V was trimmed by 0 bases and J by 4 bases, leaving 11 bases between them. The CDR3 reads CASSLEGKLGANVLTF. CDR3 nucleotides: TGCGCCAGCAGCTTGGAAGGGAAGCTGGGGGCCAACGTCCTGACTTTC.

The chain combines TRBV27 with TRBJ2-3; 10 nucleotides line up with TRBD1. This CDR3 comprises 15 residues. Germline V gene sequence: CDR1 MNHEY, CDR2 SMNVEV (reference sequence). After removal of 6 bases from V and 1 base from J, the junction contained 4 bases not matched to a gene. Written as DNA, the CDR3 is TGTGCCAGCAGCAACGGGACAGGGGGCACAGATACGCAGTATTTT. It specifies CASSNGTGGTDTQYF.

This chain joins TRBV28 and TRBJ1-2; D perhaps matches TRBD1 (5 bases). This CDR3 spans 15 amino acids. The V end was cut by 2 bases, the J end by 4 bases, with 14 bases between. Germline CDR1 MDHEN, CDR2 SYDVKM. CDR3 bases: TGTGCCAGCAGTTTAGGGGGAGGCGGTAGCTATGGCTACACCTTC. Encoded protein: CASSLGGGGSYGYTF.

The chain recombines TRBV7-9 with TRBJ2-2, with 9 bases matching TRBD2. J was trimmed by 7 bases and V by 0 bases; bases with no gene match: 6. The length of the CDR3 is 16 residues. Germline loops: CDR1 SEHNR, CDR2 FQNEAQ (reference sequence). The CDR3 coding sequence is TGTGCCAGCAGCTTAGCCGCTAGCGGGAATCACGGGGAGCTGTTTTTT. Translation gives CASSLAASGNHGELFF.

The J gene is TRBJ2-7, the V gene TRBV29-1, with TRBD1 matching over 7 bases. The trim removed 2 bases at V and 3 bases at J, leaving 4 bases unmatched. The CDR3 contains 13 residues. Germline CDR1 SQVTM, CDR2 ANQGSEA. CDR3 in amino acids: CSVETGTDYEQYF. The CDR3, as DNA: TGCAGCGTTGAAACCGGGACAGACTACGAGCAGTACTTC.

This clone was seen only once. The J gene is TRBJ2-7, the V gene TRBV28; 8 positions match TRBD1. Germline CDR1 reads MDHEN; CDR2 reads SYDVKM. Unmatched junction bases numbered 5, after V lost 3 bases and J lost 4 bases. The CDR3 extends over 14 amino acids. The CDR3, as DNA: TGTGCCAGCAGTTTTTTGGGACAGGATTACGAGCAGTACTTC. This gives the protein CASSFLGQDYEQYF.

This chain joins TRBV4-2 and TRBJ1-1, with D tentatively TRBD1 (5 bases). There are 15 residues in the CDR3. CDR1 LGHNA and CDR2 YNFKEQ come from the germline V gene. Trimming pared 1 base from V and 5 bases from J, leaving 14 bases between. The CDR3, as DNA: TGTGCCAGCAGCCAAGCCACCCCGGGGCGGACTGAAGCTTTCTTT. As protein: CASSQATPGRTEAFF.

The chain couples TRBV9 to TRBJ2-5, with 14 positions matching TRBD2. Germline V gene lookup returns CDR1 SGDLS and CDR2 YYNGEE. This CDR3 contains 15 residues. The J segment lost 5 bases and the V segment lost 3 bases, leaving 3 bases of the junction unmatched. The CDR3 bases are TGTGCCAGCAGCGGGACTAGCGGGAGGACGGAGACCCAGTACTTC. Its translation is CASSGTSGRTETQYF. Variable domain in full (rest from reference TRBV9 and TRBJ2-5): DSGVTQTPKHLITATGQRVTLRCSPRSGDLSVYWYQQSLDQGLQFLIQYYNGEERAKGNILERFSAQQFPDLHSELNLSSLELGDSALYFCASSGTSGRTETQYFGPGTRLLVL.

V and J are TRBV28 and TRBJ2-7; possibly TRBD1 for D (5 bases). The CDR3 has 14 amino acids. Germline values: CDR1 MDHEN, CDR2 SYDVKM. V was trimmed by 4 bases and J by 4 bases, leaving 14 bases between them. DNA for the CDR3: TGTGCCAGCAGTTGGGGCTGGTACAGATACGAGCAGTACTTC. Translation gives CASSWGWYRYEQYF.